The 17 T cell receptor beta chains reported below all come from one sample, sequenced in a study of T cell responses to AZD1222 COVID-19 vaccine. The repertoire was sequenced with immunoSEQ multiplex PCR; TCRdb's copy has only in-frame clones and lacks some. In the table there are about 140,000 clones, 90% of which are singletons. The specimen comprised peripheral blood, sampled on day 0 of AZD1222 vaccination. All receptors come from an adult in good health.

The gene calls are TRBV6-1 and TRBJ2-1, with D possibly being TRBD2 (6 bases). Trimming left V 0 bases short and J 1 base short, with 22 bases between. Germline CDR1 MNHNS, CDR2 SASEGT. CDR3 length: 20 residues. CDR3: CASSEAVGRFSGNSYNEQFF. In nucleotides, the CDR3 is TGTGCCAGCAGTGAAGCGGTGGGGCGGTTTAGCGGAAATTCCTACAATGAGCAGTTCTTC.

This chain joins TRBV11-2 and TRBJ2-1; tentative D call: TRBD2 (5 bases). The CDR3 has 15 amino acids. Trimming took off 6 bases at V and 1 base at J, with 13 bases between the two ends. CDR1 is SGHAT, CDR2 FQNNGV, per germline. CDR3 in DNA: TGTGCCAGCAGTTCGCCGGGGAGATCCTACAATGAGCAGTTCTTC. It translates to CASSSPGRSYNEQFF.

This chain joins TRBV7-2 and TRBJ2-6; TRBD1 matches at 9 bases. CDR1 and CDR2 from the germline V gene are SGHTA and FQGNSA. Unmatched junction bases numbered 12, after V lost 5 bases and J lost 1 base. The CDR3 loop spans 19 amino acids. In DNA form, the CDR3 reads TGTGCCAGCAGCCGCATAGGCGGACAGGGGTCTTCTGGGGCCAACGTCCTGACTTTC. Translating gives CASSRIGGQGSSGANVLTF.

This clone was recorded a few times. The chain has TRBV29-1 and TRBJ2-1; 7 nucleotides agree with TRBD2. Germline V gene data show CDR1 as SQVTM and CDR2 as ANQGSEA. V lost 4 bases, J lost 12 bases, and 21 bases stayed unmatched. This CDR3 has 16 residues. CDR3 loop: CSVGSIVLAATAGQFF. The CDR3 DNA reads as TGCAGCGTTGGATCAATTGTTCTAGCGGCCACTGCTGGGCAGTTCTTC.

The chain is built from TRBV4-2 and TRBJ2-1, with D perhaps matching TRBD2 (7 bases). Per germline, CDR1 LGHNA and CDR2 YNFKEQ. Trimming left V 0 bases short and J 5 bases short, with 11 bases between. This CDR3 contains 15 residues. Written as DNA, the CDR3 is TGTGCCAGCAGCCAAGATCTCGGGGGGCACAATGAGCAGTTCTTC. Translation gives CASSQDLGGHNEQFF.

The table lists this clone with a count of one. The chain joins TRBV9 to TRBJ1-1, with D possibly being TRBD1 (5 bases). There are 14 residues in the CDR3. Trimming left V 0 bases short and J 2 bases short, with 8 bases between. In germline, CDR1 is SGDLS, CDR2 YYNGEE. DNA of the CDR3: TGTGCCAGCAGCGTAGCGGGACTCAACACTGAAGCTTTCTTT. Translated, it gives CASSVAGLNTEAFF.

The CDR3 DNA reads as TGTGCCAGCAGCAATTCCCTGAACACTGAAGCTTTCTTT. Translated: CASSNSLNTEAFF. V usage is TRBV28 and J usage is TRBJ1-1; unclear D gene. Germline-derived CDR1 and CDR2 are MDHEN and SYDVKM. Trimming pared 6 bases from V and 0 bases from J, leaving 8 bases between. CDR3 length: 13 amino acids.

In its sample, this clone ranks as medium-sized. The CDR3 DNA reads as TGTGCCAGCGACCCAGGGGCGGGGGCCGGGGAGCTGTTTTTT. Its protein product is CASDPGAGAGELFF. The gene calls are TRBV11-2 and TRBJ2-2, with D maybe TRBD2 (7 bases). CDR3 length equals 14 residues. CDR1 and CDR2 (germline): SGHAT, FQNNGV. The ends were cut back, 8 bases at V and 6 bases at J, with 16 bases in the middle. Combining the CDR3 with reference TRBV11-2 and TRBJ2-2 gives the whole variable domain EAGVAQSPRYKIIEKRQSVAFWCNPISGHATLYWYQQILGQGPKLLIQFQNNGVVDDSQLPKDRFSAERLKGVDSTLKIQPAKLEDSAVYLCASDPGAGAGELFFGEGSRLTVL.

This sequence joins TRBV16 and TRBJ2-5; D is uncertain. V lost 2 bases, J lost 0 bases, and 7 bases lay in between. The CDR3 sequence is 14 residues long. The V gene's germline CDR1 is KGHSY and CDR2 FQNENV. CDR3 region: CASSQARNQETQYF. CDR3 in DNA: TGTGCCAGCAGCCAAGCACGAAACCAAGAGACCCAGTACTTC.

The CDR3 spells CASSLVWGQGFEKLFF. In nucleotides, the CDR3 is TGTGCCAGCAGCTTGGTATGGGGACAGGGTTTTGAAAAACTGTTTTTT. The chain uses TRBV5-8 and TRBJ1-4; 9 positions agree with TRBD1. The CDR3 loop spans 16 amino acids. CDR1 is SGHTS, CDR2 YDEGEE, per germline. The J segment lost 7 bases and the V segment lost 0 bases, leaving 7 bases of the junction unmatched.

The chain recombines TRBV7-2 with TRBJ2-1, with TRBD2 as a possible D gene (6 bases). Trimming removed 4 bases at V and 4 bases at J, with 11 bases between. The CDR3 spans 14 residues. CDR1 is SGHTA and CDR2 is FQGNSA in the germline V gene. For the CDR3, the DNA is TGTGCCAGCAGCTGGGGGGTCCAGTACAATGAGCAGTTCTTC. Its protein product is CASSWGVQYNEQFF.

This clone was recorded once. This sequence joins TRBV7-6 and TRBJ1-4; possible D gene TRBD1, 5 bases. This CDR3 contains 15 residues. Germline values: CDR1 SGHVS, CDR2 FNYEAQ. Trimming took off 1 base at V and 5 bases at J, with 11 bases between the two ends. CDR3 residues: CASSLGGAPNEKLFF. CDR3 nucleotides: TGTGCCAGCAGCTTAGGTGGGGCGCCCAATGAAAAACTGTTTTTT.

The chain employs TRBV3-1 (or the pseudogene TRBV3-2) and TRBJ1-3; a weak D match, TRBD1 (5 bases). CDR3 size: 17 residues. Trimming left V 0 bases short and J 1 base short, with 13 bases between. Per germline, CDR1 LGHDT and CDR2 YNNKEL (reference sequence). For the CDR3, the DNA is TGTGCCAGCAGCCAAGATATCCGGGCAGGGTCTGGAAACACCATATATTTT. Translation: CASSQDIRAGSGNTIYF.

The chain carries TRBV11-2 and TRBJ2-7; D is possibly TRBD1 or TRBD2 (5 bases each). V lost 1 base, J lost 0 bases, and 19 bases lay in between. Per germline, CDR1 SGHAT and CDR2 FQNNGV. The CDR3 runs 18 residues. The CDR3 sequence is CASSLAAYWGTSSYEQYF. The CDR3 DNA follows: TGTGCCAGCAGCTTAGCCGCTTATTGGGGGACGAGCTCCTACGAGCAGTACTTC.

The chain is built from TRBV9 and TRBJ1-2, with D possibly TRBD1 on 5 matching bases. V lost 0 bases to trimming and J lost 0 bases, with 18 bases between them. CDR3 length: 18 amino acids. Germline V gives CDR1 SGDLS, CDR2 YYNGEE. Here the CDR3 reads CASSVARGSSGANYGYTF. CDR3 in DNA: TGTGCCAGCAGCGTAGCTCGGGGCAGCTCGGGGGCTAACTATGGCTACACCTTC.

The chain carries TRBV16 and TRBJ1-5; D unresolved. This CDR3 contains 16 residues. V dropped 7 bases and J dropped 0 bases, with 16 bases sitting between them. Per germline, CDR1 KGHSY and CDR2 FQNENV. The CDR3 protein is CASTPYYPLSNQPQHF. For the CDR3, the DNA is TGTGCCAGCACACCTTATTACCCGCTTAGCAATCAGCCCCAGCATTTT.

The chain links TRBV29-1 to TRBJ1-2, with D unresolved. The CDR3 runs to 16 residues. Germline V CDR1 and CDR2: SQVTM, ANQGSEA. V was cut by 1 base and J by 4 bases, with 19 bases left in between. In DNA, the CDR3 is TGCAGCGTTGAAGGGGCTGTCTGGGGTTCGGGCTATGGCTACACCTTC. This translates into CSVEGAVWGSGYGYTF.